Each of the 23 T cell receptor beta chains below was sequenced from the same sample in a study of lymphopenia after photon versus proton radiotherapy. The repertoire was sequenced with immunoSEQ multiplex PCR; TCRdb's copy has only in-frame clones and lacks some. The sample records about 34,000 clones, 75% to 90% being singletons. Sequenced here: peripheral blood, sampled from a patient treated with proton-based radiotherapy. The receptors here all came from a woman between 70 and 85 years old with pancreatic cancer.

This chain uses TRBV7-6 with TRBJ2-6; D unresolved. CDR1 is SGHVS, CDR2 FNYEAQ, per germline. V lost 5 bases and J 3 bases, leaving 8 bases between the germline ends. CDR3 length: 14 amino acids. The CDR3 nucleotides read TGTGCCAGCAGCCATTCCGTTGGGGCCAACGTCCTGACTTTC. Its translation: CASSHSVGANVLTF. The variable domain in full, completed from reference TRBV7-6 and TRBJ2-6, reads GAGVSQSPRYKVTKRGQDVALRCDPISGHVSLYWYRQALGQGPEFLTYFNYEAQQDKSGLPNDRFSAERPEGSISTLTIQRTEQRDSAMYRCASSHSVGANVLTFGAGSRLTVL.

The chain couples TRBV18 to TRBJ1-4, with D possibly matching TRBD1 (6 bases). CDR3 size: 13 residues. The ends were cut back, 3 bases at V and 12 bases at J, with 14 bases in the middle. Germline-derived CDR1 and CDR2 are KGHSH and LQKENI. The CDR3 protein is CASSPDRFEELFF. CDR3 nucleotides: TGTGCCAGCTCACCTGACAGGTTCGAAGAACTGTTTTTT.

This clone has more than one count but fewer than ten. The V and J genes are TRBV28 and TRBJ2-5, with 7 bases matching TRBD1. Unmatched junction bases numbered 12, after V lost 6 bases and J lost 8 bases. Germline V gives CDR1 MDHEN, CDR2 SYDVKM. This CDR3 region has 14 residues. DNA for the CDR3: TGTGCCAGCAGCCGGACAGGCTCCCTTCGAACCCAGTACTTC. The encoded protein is CASSRTGSLRTQYF.

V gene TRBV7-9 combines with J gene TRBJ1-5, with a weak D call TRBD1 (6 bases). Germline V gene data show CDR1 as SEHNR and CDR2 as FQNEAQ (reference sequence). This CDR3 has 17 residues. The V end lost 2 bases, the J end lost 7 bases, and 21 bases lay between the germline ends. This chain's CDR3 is CASSLINTGLKGQPQHF. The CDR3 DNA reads TGTGCCAGCAGCTTAATAAATACAGGGTTGAAAGGGCAGCCCCAGCATTTT.

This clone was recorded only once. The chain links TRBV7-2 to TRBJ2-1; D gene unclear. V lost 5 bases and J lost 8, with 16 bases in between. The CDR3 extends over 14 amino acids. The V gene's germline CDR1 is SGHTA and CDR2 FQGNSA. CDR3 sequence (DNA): TGTGCCAGCAGCCCTAGATACGACACCCATGAGCAGTTCTTC. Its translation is CASSPRYDTHEQFF.

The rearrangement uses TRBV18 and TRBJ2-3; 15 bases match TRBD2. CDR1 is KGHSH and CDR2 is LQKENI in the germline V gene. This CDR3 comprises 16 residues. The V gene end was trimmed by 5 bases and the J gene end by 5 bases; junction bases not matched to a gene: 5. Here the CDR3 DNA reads TGTGCCAGCTCATCAGGACTAGCGGGAGGGGAAGATACGCAGTATTTT. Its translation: CASSSGLAGGEDTQYF. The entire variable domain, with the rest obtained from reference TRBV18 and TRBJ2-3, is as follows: NAGVMQNPRHLVRRRGQEARLRCSPMKGHSHVYWYRQLPEEGLKFMVYLQKENIIDESGMPKERFSAEFPKEGPSILRIQQVVRGDSAAYFCASSSGLAGGEDTQYFGPGTRLTVL.

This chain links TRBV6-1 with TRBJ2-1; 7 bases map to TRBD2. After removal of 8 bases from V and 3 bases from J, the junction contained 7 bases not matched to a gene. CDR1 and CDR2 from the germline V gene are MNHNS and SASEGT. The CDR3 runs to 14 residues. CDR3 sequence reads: CASEPIAGYNEQFF. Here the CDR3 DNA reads TGTGCCAGCGAACCTATAGCGGGCTACAATGAGCAGTTCTTC.

The DNA for the CDR3 is TGTGCCAGCAGTGACACAATCTCTGGCTACACCTTC. Protein product: CASSDTISGYTF. The chain carries TRBV25-1 and TRBJ1-2; unclear D gene. Germline-derived CDR1 and CDR2 are MGHDK and SYGVNS. The CDR3 extends over 12 amino acids. The V and J ends lost 3 bases and 7 bases respectively, with 9 bases between them.

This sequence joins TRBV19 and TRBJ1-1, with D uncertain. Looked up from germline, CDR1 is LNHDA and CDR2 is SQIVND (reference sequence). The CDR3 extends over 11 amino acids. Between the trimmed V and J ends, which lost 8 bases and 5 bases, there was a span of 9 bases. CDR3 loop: CASQMRTEAFF. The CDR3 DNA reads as TGTGCCAGTCAAATGCGGACTGAAGCTTTCTTT.

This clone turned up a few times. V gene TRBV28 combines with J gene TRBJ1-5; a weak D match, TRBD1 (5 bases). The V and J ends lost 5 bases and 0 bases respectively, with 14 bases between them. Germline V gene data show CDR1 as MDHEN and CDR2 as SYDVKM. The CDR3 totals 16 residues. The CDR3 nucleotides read TGTGCCAGCAGTGGTCCGGGGGTTCTTAGCAATCAGCCCCAGCATTTT. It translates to CASSGPGVLSNQPQHF. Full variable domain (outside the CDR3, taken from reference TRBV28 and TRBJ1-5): DVKVTQSSRYLVKRTGEKVFLECVQDMDHENMFWYRQDPGLGLRLIYFSYDVKMKEKGDIPEGYSVSREKKERFSLILESASTNQTSMYLCASSGPGVLSNQPQHFGDGTRLSIL.

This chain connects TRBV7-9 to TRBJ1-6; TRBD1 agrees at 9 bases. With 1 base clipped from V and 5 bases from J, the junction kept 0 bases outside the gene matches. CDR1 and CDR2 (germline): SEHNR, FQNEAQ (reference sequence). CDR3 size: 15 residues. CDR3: CASSLGTGDNSPLHF. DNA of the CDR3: TGTGCCAGCAGCTTAGGGACAGGGGATAATTCACCCCTCCACTTT.

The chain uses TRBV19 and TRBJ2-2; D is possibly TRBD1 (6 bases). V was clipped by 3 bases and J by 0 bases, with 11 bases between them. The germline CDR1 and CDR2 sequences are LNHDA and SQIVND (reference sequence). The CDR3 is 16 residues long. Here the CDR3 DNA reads TGTGCCAGTAGTATCCTAAGGACAGCGAACACCGGGGAGCTGTTTTTT. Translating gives CASSILRTANTGELFF.

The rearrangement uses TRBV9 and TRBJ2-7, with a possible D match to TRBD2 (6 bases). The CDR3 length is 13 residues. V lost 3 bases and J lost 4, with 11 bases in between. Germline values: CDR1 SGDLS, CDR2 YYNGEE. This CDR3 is CASSAPGEYEQYF. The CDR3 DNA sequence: TGTGCCAGCAGCGCCCCGGGAGAATACGAGCAGTACTTC.

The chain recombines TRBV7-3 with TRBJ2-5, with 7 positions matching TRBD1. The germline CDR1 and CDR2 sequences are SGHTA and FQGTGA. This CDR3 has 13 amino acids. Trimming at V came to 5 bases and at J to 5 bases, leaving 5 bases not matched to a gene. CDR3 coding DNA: TGTGCCAGCAGCCCAAGACAGGGCGAGACCCAGTACTTC. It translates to CASSPRQGETQYF.

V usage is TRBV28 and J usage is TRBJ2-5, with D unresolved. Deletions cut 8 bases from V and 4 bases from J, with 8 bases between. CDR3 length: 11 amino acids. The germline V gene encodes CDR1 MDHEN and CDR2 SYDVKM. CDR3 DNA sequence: TGTGCCAGCGGCTCGGCAGAGACCCAGTACTTC. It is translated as CASGSAETQYF.

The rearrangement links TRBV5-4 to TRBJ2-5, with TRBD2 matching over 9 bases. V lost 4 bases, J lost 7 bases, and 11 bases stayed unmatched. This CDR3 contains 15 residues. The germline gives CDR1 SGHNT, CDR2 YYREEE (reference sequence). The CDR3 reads CASSRAGGQFVTQYF. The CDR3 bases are TGTGCCAGCAGCCGGGCGGGGGGGCAGTTCGTGACCCAGTACTTC.

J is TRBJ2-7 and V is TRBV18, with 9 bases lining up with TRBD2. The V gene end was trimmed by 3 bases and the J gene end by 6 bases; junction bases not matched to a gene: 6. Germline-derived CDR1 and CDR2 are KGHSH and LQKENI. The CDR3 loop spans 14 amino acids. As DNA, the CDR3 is TGTGCCAGCTCACCGGTAGCGGGAGCGAGCGAGCAGTACTTC. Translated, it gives CASSPVAGASEQYF.

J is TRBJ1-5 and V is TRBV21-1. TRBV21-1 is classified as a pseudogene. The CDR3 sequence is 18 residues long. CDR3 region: CASSIHPGLGVGNQPQHF. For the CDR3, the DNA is TGTGCCAGCAGCATACATCCGGGACTGGGGGTTGGCAATCAGCCCCAGCATTTT.

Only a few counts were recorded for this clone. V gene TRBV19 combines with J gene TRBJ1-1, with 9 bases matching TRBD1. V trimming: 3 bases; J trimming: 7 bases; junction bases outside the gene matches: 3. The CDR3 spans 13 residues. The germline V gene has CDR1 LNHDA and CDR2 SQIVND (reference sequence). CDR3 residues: CASSILGQGEAFF. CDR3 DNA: TGTGCCAGTAGTATTCTGGGACAGGGTGAAGCTTTCTTT.

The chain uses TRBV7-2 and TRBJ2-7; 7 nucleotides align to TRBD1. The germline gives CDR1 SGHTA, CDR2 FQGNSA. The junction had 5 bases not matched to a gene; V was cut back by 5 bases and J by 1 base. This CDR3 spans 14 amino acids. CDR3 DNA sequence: TGTGCCAGCAGCCTCGGACAGGATTCCTACGAGCAGTACTTC. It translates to CASSLGQDSYEQYF.

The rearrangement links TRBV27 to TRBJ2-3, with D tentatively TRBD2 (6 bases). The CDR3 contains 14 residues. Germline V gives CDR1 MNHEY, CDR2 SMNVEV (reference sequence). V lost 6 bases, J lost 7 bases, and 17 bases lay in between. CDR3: CASRGRASVYTQYF. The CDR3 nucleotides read TGTGCCAGCAGGGGTCGGGCTAGCGTTTATACGCAGTATTTT.

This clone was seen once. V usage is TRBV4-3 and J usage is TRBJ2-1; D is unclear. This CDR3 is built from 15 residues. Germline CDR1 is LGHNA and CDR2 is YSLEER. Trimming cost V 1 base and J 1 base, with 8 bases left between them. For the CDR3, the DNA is TGCGCCAGCAGCCAAGGGCCCAGTTCCTACAATGAGCAGTTCTTC. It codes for CASSQGPSSYNEQFF.

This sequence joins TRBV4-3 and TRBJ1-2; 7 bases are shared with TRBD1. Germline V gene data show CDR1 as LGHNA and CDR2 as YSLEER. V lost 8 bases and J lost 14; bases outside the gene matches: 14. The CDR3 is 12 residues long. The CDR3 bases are TGCGCCAGCGGGCACTACACGACAGGGAGGACCTTC. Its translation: CASGHYTTGRTF.